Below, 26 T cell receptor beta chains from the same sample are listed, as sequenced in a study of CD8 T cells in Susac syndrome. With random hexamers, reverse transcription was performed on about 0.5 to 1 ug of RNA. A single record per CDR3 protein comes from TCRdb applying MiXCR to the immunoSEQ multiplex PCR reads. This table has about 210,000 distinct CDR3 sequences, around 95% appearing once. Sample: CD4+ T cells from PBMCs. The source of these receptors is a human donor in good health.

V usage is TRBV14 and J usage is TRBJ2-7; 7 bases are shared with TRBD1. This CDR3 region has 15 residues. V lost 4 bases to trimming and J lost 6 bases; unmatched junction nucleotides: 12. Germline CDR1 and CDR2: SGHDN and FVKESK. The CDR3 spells CASSRTGTVLSEQYF. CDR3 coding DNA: TGTGCCAGCAGCCGGACCGGGACAGTACTCAGCGAGCAGTACTTC.

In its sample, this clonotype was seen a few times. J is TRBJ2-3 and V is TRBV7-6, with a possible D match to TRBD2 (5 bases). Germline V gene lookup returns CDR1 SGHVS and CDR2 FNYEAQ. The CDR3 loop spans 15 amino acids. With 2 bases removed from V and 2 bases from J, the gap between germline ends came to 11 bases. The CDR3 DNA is TGTGCCAGCAGCTTACTTGCGGACTCCACAGATACGCAGTATTTT. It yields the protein CASSLLADSTDTQYF.

The CDR3 region has the DNA TGTGCCAGCAGGGCTGACAGGGAACTATCCCTCAATGAGCAGTTCTTC. This gives the protein CASRADRELSLNEQFF. The chain combines TRBV2 with TRBJ2-1; 7 nucleotides align to TRBD1. Per the germline V gene, CDR1 is SNHLY and CDR2 is FYNNEI. With V trimmed by 6 bases and J by 6 bases, 14 bases remained unmatched. This CDR3 comprises 16 residues.

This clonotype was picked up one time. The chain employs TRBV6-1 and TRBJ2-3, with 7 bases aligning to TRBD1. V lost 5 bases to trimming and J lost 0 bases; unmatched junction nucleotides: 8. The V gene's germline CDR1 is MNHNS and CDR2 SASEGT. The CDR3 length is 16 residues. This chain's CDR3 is CASSQGDAYSTDTQYF. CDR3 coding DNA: TGTGCCAGCAGTCAGGGGGACGCCTATAGCACAGATACGCAGTATTTT.

The CDR3 DNA reads as TGCAGCGTACGAGTAGCGGGAGGTTCCGGGGAGCTGTTTTTT. The encoded protein is CSVRVAGGSGELFF. The chain uses TRBV29-1 and TRBJ2-2, with 10 bases that match TRBD2. The CDR3 runs 14 residues. The germline V gene has CDR1 SQVTM and CDR2 ANQGSEA. Trimming took 6 bases from V and 6 from J; bases not matched to a gene: 7.

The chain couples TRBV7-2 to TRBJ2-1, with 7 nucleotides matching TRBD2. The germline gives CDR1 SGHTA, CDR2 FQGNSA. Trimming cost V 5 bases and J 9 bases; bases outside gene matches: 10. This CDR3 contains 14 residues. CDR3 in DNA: TGTGCCAGCAGCCCCCCGGGACTACGCCTTGAGCAGTTCTTC. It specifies CASSPPGLRLEQFF.

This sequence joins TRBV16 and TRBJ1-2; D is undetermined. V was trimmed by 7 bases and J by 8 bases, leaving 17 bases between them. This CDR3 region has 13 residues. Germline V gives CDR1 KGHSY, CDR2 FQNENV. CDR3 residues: CASTPSSTLGYTF. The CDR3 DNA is TGTGCCAGCACCCCGTCGTCCACCCTGGGCTACACCTTC.

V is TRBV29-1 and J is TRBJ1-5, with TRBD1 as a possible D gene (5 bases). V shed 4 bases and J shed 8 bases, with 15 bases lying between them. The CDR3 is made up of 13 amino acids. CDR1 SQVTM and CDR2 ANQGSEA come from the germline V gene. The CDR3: CSVGVGGTKPQHF. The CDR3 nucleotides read TGCAGCGTTGGGGTGGGGGGTACGAAGCCCCAGCATTTT.

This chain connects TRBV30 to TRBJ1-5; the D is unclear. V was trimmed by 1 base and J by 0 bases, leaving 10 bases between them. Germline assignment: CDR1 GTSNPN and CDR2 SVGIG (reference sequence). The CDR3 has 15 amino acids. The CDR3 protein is CAWSGTDYSNQPQHF. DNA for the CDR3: TGTGCCTGGAGTGGTACAGATTATAGCAATCAGCCCCAGCATTTT.

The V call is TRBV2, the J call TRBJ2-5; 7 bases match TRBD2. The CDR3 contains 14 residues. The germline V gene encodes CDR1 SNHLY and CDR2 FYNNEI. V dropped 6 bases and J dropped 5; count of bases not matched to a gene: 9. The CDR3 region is CASRASGTTETQYF. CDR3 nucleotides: TGTGCCAGCAGAGCGTCCGGGACTACCGAGACCCAGTACTTC.

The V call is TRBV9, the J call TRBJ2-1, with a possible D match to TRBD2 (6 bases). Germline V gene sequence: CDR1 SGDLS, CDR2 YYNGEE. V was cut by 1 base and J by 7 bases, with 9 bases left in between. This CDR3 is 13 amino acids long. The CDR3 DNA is TGTGCCAGCAGCGTAACTAGCAGTAATGAGCAGTTCTTC. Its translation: CASSVTSSNEQFF.

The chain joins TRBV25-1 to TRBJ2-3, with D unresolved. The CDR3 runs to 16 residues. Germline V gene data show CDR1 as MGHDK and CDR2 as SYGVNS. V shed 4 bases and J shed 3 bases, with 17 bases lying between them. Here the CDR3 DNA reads TGTGCCAGCAGTGGCCTGGATTGGCCGGTAACAGATACGCAGTATTTT. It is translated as CASSGLDWPVTDTQYF.

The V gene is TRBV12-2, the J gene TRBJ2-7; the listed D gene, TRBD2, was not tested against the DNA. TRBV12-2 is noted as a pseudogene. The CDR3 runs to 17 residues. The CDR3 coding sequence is TGTGCAAGTCGCTTAGGGGAGGGTAGGGACAGATCCTACGAGCAGTACGTC. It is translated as CASRLGEGRDRSYEQYV.

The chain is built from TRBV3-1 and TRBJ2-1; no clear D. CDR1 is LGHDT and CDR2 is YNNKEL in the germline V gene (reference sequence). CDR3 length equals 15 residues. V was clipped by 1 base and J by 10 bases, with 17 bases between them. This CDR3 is CASSQVDGVGVEQFF. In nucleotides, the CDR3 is TGTGCCAGCAGCCAAGTAGATGGGGTTGGGGTCGAGCAGTTCTTC.

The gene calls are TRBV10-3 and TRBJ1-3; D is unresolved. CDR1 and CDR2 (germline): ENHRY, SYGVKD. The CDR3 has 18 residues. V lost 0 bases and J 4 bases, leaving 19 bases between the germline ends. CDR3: CAISESNLARAIGNTIYF. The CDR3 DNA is TGTGCCATCAGTGAGTCGAATCTGGCCCGGGCGATCGGAAACACCATATATTTT.

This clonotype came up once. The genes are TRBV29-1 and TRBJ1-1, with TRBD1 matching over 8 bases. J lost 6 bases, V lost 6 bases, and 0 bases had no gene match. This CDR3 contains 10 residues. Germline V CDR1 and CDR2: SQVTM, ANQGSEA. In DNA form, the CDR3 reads TGCAGCGTGGGACAGGCTGAAGCTTTCTTT. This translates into CSVGQAEAFF.

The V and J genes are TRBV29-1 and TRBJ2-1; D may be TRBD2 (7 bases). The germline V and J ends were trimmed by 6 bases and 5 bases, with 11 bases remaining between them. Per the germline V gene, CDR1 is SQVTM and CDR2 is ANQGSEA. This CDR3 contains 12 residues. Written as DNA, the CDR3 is TGCAGCGTACGGGGGGCCCACAATGAGCAGTTCTTC. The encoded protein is CSVRGAHNEQFF.

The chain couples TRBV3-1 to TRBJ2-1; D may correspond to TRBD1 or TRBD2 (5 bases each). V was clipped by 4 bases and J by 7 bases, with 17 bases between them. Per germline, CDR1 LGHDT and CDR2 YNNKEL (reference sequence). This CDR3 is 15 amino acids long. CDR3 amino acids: CASSPRGDTWNEQFF. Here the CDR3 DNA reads TGTGCCAGCAGCCCTAGAGGGGATACCTGGAATGAGCAGTTCTTC.

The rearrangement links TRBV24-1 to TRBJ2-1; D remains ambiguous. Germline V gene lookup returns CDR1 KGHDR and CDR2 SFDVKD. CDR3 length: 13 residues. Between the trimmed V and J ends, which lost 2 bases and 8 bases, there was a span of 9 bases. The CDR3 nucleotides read TGTGCCACCAGTGATTCGGACCGCGATGAGCAGTTCTTC. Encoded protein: CATSDSDRDEQFF.

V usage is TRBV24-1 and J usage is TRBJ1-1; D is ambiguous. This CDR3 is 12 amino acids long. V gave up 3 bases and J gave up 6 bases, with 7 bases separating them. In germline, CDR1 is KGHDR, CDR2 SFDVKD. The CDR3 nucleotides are TGTGCCACCAGTGATCCGTTATCTGAAGCTTTCTTT. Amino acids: CATSDPLSEAFF.

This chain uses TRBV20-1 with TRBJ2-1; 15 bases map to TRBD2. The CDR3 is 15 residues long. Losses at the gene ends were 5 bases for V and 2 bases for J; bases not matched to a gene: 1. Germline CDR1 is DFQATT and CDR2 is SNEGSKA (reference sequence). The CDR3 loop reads CSAGTSGRPYNEQFF. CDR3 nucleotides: TGCAGTGCTGGGACTAGCGGGAGGCCCTACAATGAGCAGTTCTTC.

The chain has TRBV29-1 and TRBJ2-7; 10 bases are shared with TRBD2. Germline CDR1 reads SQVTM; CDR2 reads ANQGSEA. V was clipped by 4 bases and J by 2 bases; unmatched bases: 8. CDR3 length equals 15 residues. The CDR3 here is CSVALAGANTYEQYF. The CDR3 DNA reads TGCAGCGTTGCGCTAGCGGGGGCTAACACCTACGAGCAGTACTTC.

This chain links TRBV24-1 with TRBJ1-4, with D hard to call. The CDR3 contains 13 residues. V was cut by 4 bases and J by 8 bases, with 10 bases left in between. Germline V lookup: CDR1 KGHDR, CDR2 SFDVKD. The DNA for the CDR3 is TGTGCCACCAGTGAGCGGGTGGGCGAAAAACTGTTTTTT. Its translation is CATSERVGEKLFF.

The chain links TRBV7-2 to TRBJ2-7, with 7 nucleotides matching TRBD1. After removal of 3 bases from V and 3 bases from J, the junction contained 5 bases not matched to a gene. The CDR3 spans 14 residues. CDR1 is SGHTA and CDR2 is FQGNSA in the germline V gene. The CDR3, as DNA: TGTGCCAGCAGCTTCTCCCGGGACAGCTACGAGCAGTACTTC. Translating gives CASSFSRDSYEQYF.

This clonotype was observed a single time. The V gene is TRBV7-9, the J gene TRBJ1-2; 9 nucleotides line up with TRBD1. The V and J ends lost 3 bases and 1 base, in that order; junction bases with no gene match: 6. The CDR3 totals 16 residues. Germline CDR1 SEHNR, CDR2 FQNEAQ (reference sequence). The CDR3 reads CASSFLGQGNNYGYTF. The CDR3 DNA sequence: TGTGCCAGCAGCTTCCTCGGACAGGGGAATAACTATGGCTACACCTTC.

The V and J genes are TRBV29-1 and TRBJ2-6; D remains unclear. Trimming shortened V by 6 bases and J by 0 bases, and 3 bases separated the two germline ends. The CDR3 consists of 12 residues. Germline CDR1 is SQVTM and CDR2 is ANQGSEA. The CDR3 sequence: CSVDSGANVLTF. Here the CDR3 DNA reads TGCAGCGTCGACTCTGGGGCCAACGTCCTGACTTTC.